The clone carrying this T cell receptor (beta chain) was observed at least ten times. The antigen is unknown. TCRdb redid the calling of the 5' RACE reads with MiXCR, one entry per CDR3 protein. The sample has about 360,000 distinct CDR3 sequences; approximately 6% are singletons. This sample was included in a study of T cells after yellow fever vaccination. The V gene's germline CDR1 is MDHEN and CDR2 SYDVKM. The CDR3 totals 17 residues. V gave up 3 bases and J gave up 5 bases, with 23 bases separating them. Study conclusions and caveats: In post-booster samples, most primary-vaccination clones reappeared (about 96% CD4, over 70% CD8). Researchers noted that a small share of clonotypes showed up in both CD4 and CD8 compartments.

The TCR sequence derives from a man between 25 and 39 years old who received the YFV17D yellow fever vaccine. The source material was PBMCs, sampled 5 days after the yellow fever booster vaccination. V is TRBV28 and J is TRBJ2-7; TRBD1 might be the D (6 bases). The CDR3 is CASSFFRNRQGTHEQYF. The CDR3 region has the DNA TGTGCCAGCAGTTTTTTCCGAAACCGGCAGGGGACCCACGAGCAGTACTTC. The variable domain in full, with the rest retrieved from reference TRBV28 and TRBJ2-7, is DVKVTQSSRYLVKRTGEKVFLECVQDMDHENMFWYRQDPGLGLRLIYFSYDVKMKEKGDIPEGYSVSREKKERFSLILESASTNQTSMYLCASSFFRNRQGTHEQYFGPGTRLTVT.